A selection of T cell receptor beta chains follows, all from one sample in a study of radiation and T cells in renal cell carcinoma. Clones were read by immunoSEQ multiplex PCR, and TCRdb kept only the in-frame ones, dropping some. The table includes 120,000 to 150,000 clones, less than 90% detected once. The input for sequencing was blood, taken from a patient whose treatment included radiotherapy and nephrectomy. These receptor sequences come from a woman aged 50 to 65 with renal cell carcinoma. The CDR3 runs from the conserved cysteine through the conserved F or W. The order of the fields is D gene, V gene, J gene, clone size, CDR3 protein, CDR3 DNA. A D gene is named only where the DNA matches it firmly. Size is stated for part of the rows, as once, few or many counts, or as a class when the clone is expanded.

d_gene: .; v_gene: TRBV30; j_gene: TRBJ1-1; abundance: once; CDR3aa: CAWRIWYSGNRLNTEAFF; CDR3nt: TGTGCCTGGAGAATCTGGTATTCGGGCAACCGATTGAACACTGAAGCTTTCTTT
d_gene: .; v_gene: TRBV5-5; j_gene: TRBJ2-7; abundance: .; CDR3aa: CASSLGLGGYEQYF; CDR3nt: TGTGCCAGCAGCTTGGGCTTGGGGGGTTACGAGCAGTACTTC
d_gene: .; v_gene: TRBV7-2; j_gene: TRBJ1-4; abundance: .; CDR3aa: CASSLTEWEAPNEKLFF; CDR3nt: TGTGCCAGCAGCTTAACAGAGTGGGAGGCCCCTAATGAAAAACTGTTTTTT
d_gene: .; v_gene: TRBV30; j_gene: TRBJ1-6; abundance: .; CDR3aa: CAWERRSNSPLHF; CDR3nt: TGTGCCTGGGAGAGGAGGAGTAATTCACCCCTCCACTTT
d_gene: .; v_gene: TRBV28; j_gene: TRBJ2-1; abundance: once; CDR3aa: CASSSSADEQFF; CDR3nt: TGTGCCAGCAGTTCCTCCGCCGATGAGCAGTTCTTC
d_gene: TRBD1; v_gene: TRBV19; j_gene: TRBJ2-5; abundance: .; CDR3aa: CASGMGQPQETQYF; CDR3nt: TGTGCCAGTGGGATGGGACAGCCCCAAGAGACCCAGTACTTC
d_gene: .; v_gene: TRBV19; j_gene: TRBJ1-3; abundance: .; CDR3aa: CASTPTWSGNTIYF; CDR3nt: TGTGCCAGTACCCCAACGTGGTCTGGAAACACCATATATTTT
d_gene: .; v_gene: TRBV7-2; j_gene: TRBJ1-1; abundance: .; CDR3aa: CASSLFYGNTEAFF; CDR3nt: TGTGCCAGCAGCTTATTCTACGGAAACACTGAAGCTTTCTTT
d_gene: .; v_gene: TRBV5-6; j_gene: TRBJ1-3; abundance: few; CDR3aa: CASSLMGTEYF; CDR3nt: TGTGCCAGCAGCTTGATGGGGACCGAATATTTT
d_gene: .; v_gene: TRBV5-1; j_gene: TRBJ1-3; abundance: .; CDR3aa: CASSLGGVSGNTIYF; CDR3nt: TGCGCCAGCAGCCTGGGGGGCGTCTCTGGAAACACCATATATTTT
d_gene: TRBD1; v_gene: TRBV29-1; j_gene: TRBJ1-5; abundance: many; CDR3aa: CSVDAGGQGGQPQHF; CDR3nt: TGCAGCGTTGACGCAGGGGGACAGGGAGGGCAGCCCCAGCATTTT
d_gene: .; v_gene: TRBV6-5; j_gene: TRBJ2-1; abundance: once; CDR3aa: CASSYRGHNEQFF; CDR3nt: TGTGCCAGCAGTTACAGGGGACACAATGAGCAGTTCTTC
d_gene: .; v_gene: TRBV5-3; j_gene: TRBJ1-5; abundance: .; CDR3aa: CARSLEGEGNQPQHF; CDR3nt: TGTGCCAGAAGCTTGGAAGGGGAAGGCAATCAGCCCCAGCATTTT
d_gene: .; v_gene: TRBV2; j_gene: TRBJ2-3; abundance: .; CDR3aa: CASSRDKSPDTQYF; CDR3nt: TGTGCCAGCAGCCGGGACAAAAGCCCAGATACGCAGTATTTT
d_gene: TRBD1; v_gene: TRBV30; j_gene: TRBJ2-6; abundance: .; CDR3aa: CAWREGARSGANVLTF; CDR3nt: TGTGCCTGGAGAGAGGGGGCACGCTCTGGGGCCAACGTCCTGACTTTC
d_gene: TRBD1; v_gene: TRBV7-3; j_gene: TRBJ1-2; abundance: .; CDR3aa: CASSLTAGGPYGYTF; CDR3nt: TGTGCCAGCAGCTTAACGGCAGGGGGTCCCTATGGCTACACCTTC
d_gene: .; v_gene: TRBV5-5; j_gene: TRBJ2-1; abundance: once; CDR3aa: CASSLEGNGLDEQFF; CDR3nt: TGTGCCAGCAGCTTGGAGGGGAACGGCCTCGATGAGCAGTTCTTC
d_gene: .; v_gene: TRBV5-1; j_gene: TRBJ2-1; abundance: .; CDR3aa: CASSLGSSADYNEQFF; CDR3nt: TGCGCCAGCAGCCTCGGCAGCTCGGCTGACTACAATGAGCAGTTCTTC